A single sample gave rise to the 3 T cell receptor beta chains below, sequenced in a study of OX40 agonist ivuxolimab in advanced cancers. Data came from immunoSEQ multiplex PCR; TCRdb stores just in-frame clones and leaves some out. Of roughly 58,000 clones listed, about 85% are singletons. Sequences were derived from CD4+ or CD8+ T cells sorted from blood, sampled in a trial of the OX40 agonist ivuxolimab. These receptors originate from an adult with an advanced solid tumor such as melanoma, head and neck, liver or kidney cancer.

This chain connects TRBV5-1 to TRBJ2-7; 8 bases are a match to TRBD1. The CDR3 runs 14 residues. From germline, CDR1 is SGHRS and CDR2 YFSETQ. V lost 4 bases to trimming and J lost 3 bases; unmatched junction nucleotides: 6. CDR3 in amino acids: CASSKDGQGYEQYF. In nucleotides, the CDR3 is TGCGCCAGCAGCAAGGACGGACAGGGCTACGAGCAGTACTTC.

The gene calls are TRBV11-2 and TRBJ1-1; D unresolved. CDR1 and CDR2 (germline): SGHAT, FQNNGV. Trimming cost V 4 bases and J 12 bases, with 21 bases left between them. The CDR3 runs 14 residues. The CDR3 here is CASSSTGPRRTTFF. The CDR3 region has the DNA TGTGCCAGCAGCTCCACTGGACCTCGGAGGACGACTTTCTTT.

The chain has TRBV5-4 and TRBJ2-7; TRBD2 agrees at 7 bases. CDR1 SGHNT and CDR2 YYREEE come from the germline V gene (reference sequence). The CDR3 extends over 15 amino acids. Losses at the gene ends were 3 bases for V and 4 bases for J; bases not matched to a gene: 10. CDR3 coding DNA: TGTGCCAGCAGCTCTACAAATTTAGCGGGTTACGAGCAGTACTTC. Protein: CASSSTNLAGYEQYF.